This TCR beta chain was sequenced during a study of T cell responses to AZD1222 COVID-19 vaccine. Assay used: immunoSEQ multiplex PCR; TCRdb lists only in-frame clones, some missing. The table has approximately 120,000 clones, about 90% seen once; the top ten hold approximately 5%. Study findings and constraints: Unmutated variant regions are reportedly the target of nearly half of TCRs that are spike-specific.

Remarks on this clone: Its cognate antigen is unknown.

The sequencing here drew on peripheral blood, taken on day 0 of AZD1222 vaccination. The sequence was collected from an adult in good health.

For the CDR3, the DNA is TGTGCCAGCAGCGTGGTCCCGACAGGGGACACTGAAGCTTTCTTT. Amino acids: CASSVVPTGDTEAFF. The chain couples TRBV9 to TRBJ1-1; 8 nucleotides agree with TRBD1. The CDR3 length is 15 residues. Germline trimming cut 2 bases from V and 3 bases from J; bases unmatched to any gene: 6. Germline lookup yields CDR1 SGDLS and CDR2 YYNGEE.